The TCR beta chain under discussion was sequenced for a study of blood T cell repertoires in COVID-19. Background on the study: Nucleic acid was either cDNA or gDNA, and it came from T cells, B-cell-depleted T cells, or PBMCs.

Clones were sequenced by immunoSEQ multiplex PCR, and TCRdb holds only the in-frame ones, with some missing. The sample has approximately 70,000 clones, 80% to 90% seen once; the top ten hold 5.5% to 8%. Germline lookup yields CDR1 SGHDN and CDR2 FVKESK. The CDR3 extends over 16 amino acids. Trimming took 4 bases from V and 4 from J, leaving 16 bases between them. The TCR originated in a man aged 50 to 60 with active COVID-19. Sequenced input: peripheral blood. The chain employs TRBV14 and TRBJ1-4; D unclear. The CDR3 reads CASSRTFSGSNEKLFF. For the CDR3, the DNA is TGTGCCAGCAGCCGCACATTTTCAGGAAGTAATGAAAAACTGTTTTTT.